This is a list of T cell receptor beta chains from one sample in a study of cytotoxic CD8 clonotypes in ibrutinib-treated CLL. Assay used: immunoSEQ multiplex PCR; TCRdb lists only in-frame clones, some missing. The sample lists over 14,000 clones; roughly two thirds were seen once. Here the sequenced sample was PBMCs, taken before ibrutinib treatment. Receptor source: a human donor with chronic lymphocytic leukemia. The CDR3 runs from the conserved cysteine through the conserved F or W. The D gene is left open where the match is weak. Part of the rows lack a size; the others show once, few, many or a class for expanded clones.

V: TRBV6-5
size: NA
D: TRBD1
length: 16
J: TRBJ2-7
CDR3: CASSYSTGTGVYEQYF
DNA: TGTGCCAGCAGTTACTCGACCGGGACAGGGGTCTACGAGCAGTACTTC

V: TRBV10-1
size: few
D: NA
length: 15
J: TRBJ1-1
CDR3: CASSGGFLLSTEAFF
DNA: TGCGCCAGCAGTGGGGGGTTCCTTTTGAGCACTGAAGCTTTCTTT

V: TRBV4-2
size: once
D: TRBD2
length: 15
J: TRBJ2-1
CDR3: CASSPLGGRRNEQFF
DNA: TGTGCCAGCAGCCCCTTGGGCGGGAGGCGCAATGAGCAGTTCTTC

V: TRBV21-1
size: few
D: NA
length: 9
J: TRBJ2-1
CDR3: CARGTQQFF
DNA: TGTGCCAGAGGGACACAGCAGTTCTTC

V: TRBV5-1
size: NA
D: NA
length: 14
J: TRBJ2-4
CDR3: CASSPRGGGGIQYF
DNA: TGCGCCAGCAGCCCCCGTGGGGGTGGCGGCATTCAGTACTTC

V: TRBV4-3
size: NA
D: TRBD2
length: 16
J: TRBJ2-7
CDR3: CASSQDLGGSPYEQYF
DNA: TGCGCCAGCAGCCAAGATCTGGGCGGGAGCCCCTACGAGCAGTACTTC

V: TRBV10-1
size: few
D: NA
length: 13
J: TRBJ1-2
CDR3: CASGGSVLCGYTF
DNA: TGCGCCAGCGGGGGTTCGGTCTTATGTGGCTACACCTTC

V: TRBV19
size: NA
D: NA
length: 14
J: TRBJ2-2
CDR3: CASSAAPNIGELFF
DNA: TGTGCCAGTAGTGCGGCACCCAATATCGGGGAGCTGTTTTTT

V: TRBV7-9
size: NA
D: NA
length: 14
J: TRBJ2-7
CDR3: CASSLAGANYEQYF
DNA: TGTGCCAGCAGCTTAGCAGGCGCCAACTACGAGCAGTACTTC

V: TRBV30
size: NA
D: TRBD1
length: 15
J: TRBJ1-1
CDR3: CAWRRPGQRDTEAFF
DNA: TGTGCCTGGAGGCGACCGGGACAGAGGGACACTGAAGCTTTCTTT

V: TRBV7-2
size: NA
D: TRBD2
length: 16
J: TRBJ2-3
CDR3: CASSPMGGGNTDTQYF
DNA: TGTGCCAGCAGCCCCATGGGCGGGGGAAACACAGATACGCAGTATTTT

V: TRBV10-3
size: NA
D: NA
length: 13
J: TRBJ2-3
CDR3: CAIKAALVDTQYF
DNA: TGTGCCATCAAGGCCGCTTTGGTGGATACGCAGTATTTT

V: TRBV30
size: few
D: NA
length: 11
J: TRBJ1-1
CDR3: CAWSVGREGAF
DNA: TGTGCCTGGAGTGTAGGCAGGGAAGGCGCCTTT

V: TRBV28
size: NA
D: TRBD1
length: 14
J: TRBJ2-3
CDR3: CASSFPGTGGTQYF
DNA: TGTGCCAGCAGTTTTCCCGGGACAGGCGGTACGCAGTATTTT

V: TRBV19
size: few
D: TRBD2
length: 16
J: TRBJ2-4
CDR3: CATRPTSGRAPNIQYF
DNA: TGTGCCACCCGGCCGACTAGCGGGAGGGCCCCAAACATTCAGTACTTC

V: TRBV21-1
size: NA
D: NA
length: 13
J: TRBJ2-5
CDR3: CAIPGTSQETQYF
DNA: TGTGCCATTCCCGGGACTTCCCAAGAGACCCAGTACTTC

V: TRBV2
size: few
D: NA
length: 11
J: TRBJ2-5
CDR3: CASRLQETQYF
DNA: TGTGCCAGCCGGCTTCAAGAGACCCAGTACTTC

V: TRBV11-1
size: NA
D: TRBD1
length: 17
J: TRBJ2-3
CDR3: CASSLGTDVVHTDTQYF
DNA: TGTGCCAGCAGCTTGGGGACAGATGTTGTCCACACAGATACGCAGTATTTT

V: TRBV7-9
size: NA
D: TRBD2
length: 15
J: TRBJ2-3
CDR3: CASPILAGFKDTQYF
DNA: TGTGCCAGCCCCATACTAGCGGGCTTCAAGGATACGCAGTATTTT

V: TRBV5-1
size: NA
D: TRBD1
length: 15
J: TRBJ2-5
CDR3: CASSLGGQGWETQYF
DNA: TGCGCCAGCAGCTTGGGGGGACAGGGTTGGGAGACCCAGTACTTC

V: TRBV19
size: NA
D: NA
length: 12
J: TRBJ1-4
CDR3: CASSPDSGKLFF
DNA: TGTGCCAGTAGTCCGGACAGTGGAAAACTGTTTTTT

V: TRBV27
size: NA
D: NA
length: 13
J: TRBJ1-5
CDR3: CASSLEWGQPQHF
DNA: TGTGCCAGCAGTTTAGAATGGGGTCAGCCCCAGCATTTT

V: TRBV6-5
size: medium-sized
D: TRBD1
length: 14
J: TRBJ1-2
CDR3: CATRPGQGPGWYTF
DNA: TGTGCCACAAGACCGGGACAGGGGCCGGGGTGGTACACCTTC